The T cell receptor beta chain under discussion was sequenced for a study of blood T cell repertoires in COVID-19. Looking at the study overall: COVID-19 samples from acute and convalescent phases originated in the United States, Italy and Spain. In each case, the material was cDNA or gDNA derived from T cells, B-cell-depleted T cells, or PBMCs.

Per the germline V gene, CDR1 is LNHDA and CDR2 is SQIVND (reference sequence). This CDR3 region has 11 residues. The trim removed 9 bases at V and 7 bases at J, leaving 5 bases unmatched. Original methodology: Nucleated cell counts were estimated from reference gene primer amplification. Data came from immunoSEQ multiplex PCR; TCRdb stores just in-frame clones and leaves some out. V and J calls and clone size are as listed in that table; D and trimming were resolved from the DNA. The sample has around 120,000 clones; 80% to 90% are singletons. The source material was peripheral blood. This clonotype was sampled from a woman in her 70s with acute or convalescent COVID-19. This chain connects TRBV19 to TRBJ2-5; 7 bases line up with TRBD1. CDR3 region: CASEQGWTQYF. CDR3 nucleotides: TGTGCCAGCGAACAGGGGTGGACCCAGTACTTC.